These T cell receptor beta chains were read from a single sample in a study of T-cell reconstitution after alpha-beta-depleted transplantation in children. One entry per CDR3 protein, called by TCRdb with MiXCR from the PCR reads. Among around 450,000 distinct CDR3 sequences listed, 15% to 20% were seen once. This specimen consisted of PBMCs, mostly from graft donor cells, obtained 360 days after TCRalphabeta/CD19-depleted stem cell transplant. These receptors came from a boy in the first two years of life who had a stem cell transplant for Wiskott-Aldrich syndrome, so the T cells may come from the graft donor. Each CDR3 is given with its conserved first and last residue. D genes are given only for firm matches. Clone size is shown for a subset of rows, as once, few, many or a class of expanded clone.

DNA | CDR3 | size | J | D | V
TGTGCCATCAGCCCGGGACACTACACCGGGGAGCTGTTTTTT | CAISPGHYTGELFF | few | TRBJ2-2 | - | TRBV10-3
- | CASILGSRSEQYF | - | TRBJ2-7 | - | TRBV6-5
TGTGCCAGCAGTTGGGGGGACAGCCCCTACAATGAGCAGTTCTTC | CASSWGDSPYNEQFF | - | TRBJ2-1 | - | TRBV12-3/TRBV12-4
TGCAGTGCGTCACCGGGACTTCTGGTACCAGATACGCAGTATTTT | CSASPGLLVPDTQYF | few | TRBJ2-3 | - | TRBV20-1
TGTGCCAGCAGTTTCGCAGGGTCTATAGGTCAAGAGACCCAGTACTTC | CASSFAGSIGQETQYF | few | TRBJ2-5 | - | TRBV12-3/TRBV12-4
TGTGCCAGCAGCCACAAAACCAGACAGTACACTGAAGCTTTCTTT | CASSHKTRQYTEAFF | many | TRBJ1-1 | - | TRBV7-9
TGTGCCAGCAGCTTGTCCGGGGGGCGAACTGGGGCCAACGTCCTGACTTTC | CASSLSGGRTGANVLTF | - | TRBJ2-6 | - | TRBV7-9
TGCAGCGCCCCGGGACTAGCGGGCTACAATGAGCAGTTCTTC | CSAPGLAGYNEQFF | - | TRBJ2-1 | TRBD2 | TRBV29-1
TGTGCCAGCAGCCACACCGGGGAGCTGTTTTTT | CASSHTGELFF | many | TRBJ2-2 | - | TRBV6-2/TRBV6-3
TGTGCCATCAGTACCGTCCCCGGGGGCACAGATACGCAGTATTTT | CAISTVPGGTDTQYF | few | TRBJ2-3 | - | TRBV10-3
TGCGCCAGCAGCCCCCGAAAGTCCGGGAAGGCCACAGATACGCAGTATTTT | CASSPRKSGKATDTQYF | - | TRBJ2-3 | - | TRBV4-1
TGCAGCGTTGAATTCGGAGCGGGAGCCGGCTCTGGGGCCAACGTCCTGACTTTC | CSVEFGAGAGSGANVLTF | - | TRBJ2-6 | TRBD2 | TRBV29-1
TGCGCCAGCATCCCAAGACAGGGGGCGTTGAATGAGCAGTTCTTC | CASIPRQGALNEQFF | - | TRBJ2-1 | TRBD1 | TRBV10-2
TGTGCCAGCAGGCGGACTAGCGGCCGCTACAATGAGCAGTTCTTC | CASRRTSGRYNEQFF | - | TRBJ2-1 | TRBD2 | TRBV7-9
TGCGCCAGCAGTGAGGTCCGGGACGGCACTGAAGCTTTCTTT | CASSEVRDGTEAFF | few | TRBJ1-1 | - | TRBV10-2
TGCGCCAGCAGCTTGTTACCCGAAACCGGGGAGCTGTTTTTT | CASSLLPETGELFF | few | TRBJ2-2 | - | TRBV5-1
TGCAGTGCTAGAGAAAGGGGGAGTGGGGCCGGGGAGCTGTTTTTT | CSARERGSGAGELFF | - | TRBJ2-2 | - | TRBV20-1
TGTGCCAGCAGTGTAGCTTCAGTCAGTAATGAGCAGTTCTTC | CASSVASVSNEQFF | many | TRBJ2-1 | - | TRBV7-9
TGTGCCTGGAGGGCGACCCGGGCCGCGAATGAAAAACTGTTTTTT | CAWRATRAANEKLFF | - | TRBJ1-4 | - | TRBV30
TGTGCCAGCTCACCCCGAGACAGGGGCCGAGGGCAGTACTTC | CASSPRDRGRGQYF | few | TRBJ2-7 | TRBD1 | TRBV18
TGTGCCACCAGTGGAAGGGAATCGAGCGGTGGGGCCAACGTCCTGACTTTC | CATSGRESSGGANVLTF | few | TRBJ2-6 | - | TRBV24-1
TGTACCAGCAGCACCCTTAGCGGGAGGCTTTACAATGAGCAGTTCTTC | CTSSTLSGRLYNEQFF | - | TRBJ2-1 | TRBD2 | TRBV7-8
TGTGCCAGCAGTTTCAACTCCCTGAATATATACAATGAGCAGTTCTTC | CASSFNSLNIYNEQFF | - | TRBJ2-1 | - | TRBV12-3/TRBV12-4
TGTGCCAGCAGCCAAATTCTGGGTGGCGAGCAGTACTTC | CASSQILGGEQYF | - | TRBJ2-7 | - | TRBV14
TGTGCCTGGAGTGTATGGGGCGGGGGGTCCGCGCAGCAGTACTTC | CAWSVWGGGSAQQYF | - | TRBJ2-7 | TRBD2 | TRBV30
TGTGCCAGCGACACATATAATCAGCCCCAGCATTTT | CASDTYNQPQHF | - | TRBJ1-5 | - | TRBV6-6
TGTGCCAGCAGCGCGTCCCAGATAGCGGGAGGGCCTTCCTACAATGAGCAGTTCTTC | CASSASQIAGGPSYNEQFF | few | TRBJ2-1 | TRBD2 | TRBV9
TGTGCCAGCAGCGTAGGACTAGCGGGGCCCAATGAGCAGTTCTTC | CASSVGLAGPNEQFF | - | TRBJ2-1 | TRBD2 | TRBV9
TGTGCCAGCGGAAGGGGACAGCTGATCTCTGGAAACACCATATATTTT | CASGRGQLISGNTIYF | - | TRBJ1-3 | TRBD1 | TRBV2
TGCGCCAGCAGCTTGTTAGCACAGGGCGTAGGCGAGCAGTACTTC | CASSLLAQGVGEQYF | - | TRBJ2-7 | - | TRBV5-1
TGTGCCACCGCCCGTGGAGGGGGACAGGGTCAGACCTACGAGCAGTACTTC | CATARGGGQGQTYEQYF | few | TRBJ2-7 | TRBD1 | TRBV10-3
TGTGCCAGCAGTGAGGGCTTCGGGACAGGAACCTACGAGCAGTACTTC | CASSEGFGTGTYEQYF | - | TRBJ2-7 | TRBD1 | TRBV2
TGTGCCATCAGGGGTTCAATGAACACTGAAGCTTTCTTT | CAIRGSMNTEAFF | - | TRBJ1-1 | - | TRBV10-3
TGCAGTGCGAGTAGCGGTGTGCGAGATACGCAGTATTTT | CSASSGVRDTQYF | - | TRBJ2-3 | - | TRBV20-1
TGCGCCAGCAGCTCGACAGGGAAAACTGAAGCTTTCTTT | CASSSTGKTEAFF | - | TRBJ1-1 | TRBD1 | TRBV5-1
TGTGCCAGCAGTTTTGCGGGGGCCCGACAAGAGACCCAGTACTTC | CASSFAGARQETQYF | few | TRBJ2-5 | - | TRBV28
TGTGCCAGCAGCCGCCTAGGGGGGTTCAGCTCCTACGAGCAGTACTTC | CASSRLGGFSSYEQYF | few | TRBJ2-7 | - | TRBV14
TGTGCCAGCAGACGACTAGTGGGATGGTCTGGGGCCAACGTCCTGACTTTC | CASRRLVGWSGANVLTF | few | TRBJ2-6 | - | TRBV27
TGCAGTGCTTTAGATCACAGGGCCTACGAGCAGTACTTC | CSALDHRAYEQYF | few | TRBJ2-7 | - | TRBV20-1
TGTGCCAGCAGTTTAGCGGGAGCGAAAGAGACCCAGTACTTC | CASSLAGAKETQYF | - | TRBJ2-5 | TRBD2 | TRBV28
TGTGCCAGCAGCTTTCGGGGGTACGGGGGGACCCAGTACTTC | CASSFRGYGGTQYF | few | TRBJ2-5 | - | TRBV11-2
TGCGCCAGCAGCCAAGATGTCTACGGTGAGCAGTTCTTC | CASSQDVYGEQFF | few | TRBJ2-1 | - | TRBV4-1
TGTGCCTGGAGTCCTAGGGAAGGAACCACTGAAGCTTTCTTT | CAWSPREGTTEAFF | few | TRBJ1-1 | - | TRBV30
TGTGCCAGCAGCTCTCCCAGGGGCGGGAGTTTAAATGAGCAGTTCTTC | CASSSPRGGSLNEQFF | few | TRBJ2-1 | - | TRBV6-2/TRBV6-3
TGTGCCAGCAGCTTTGGGACAGAAAACATTCAGTACTTC | CASSFGTENIQYF | - | TRBJ2-4 | TRBD1 | TRBV7-9
TGTGCCATCAAGGACAGGGCTTACAATGAGCAGTTCTTC | CAIKDRAYNEQFF | few | TRBJ2-1 | TRBD1 | TRBV10-3
TGCGCCAGCAGCCCAACAGGGGACCCCTACGAGCAGTACTTC | CASSPTGDPYEQYF | - | TRBJ2-7 | TRBD1 | TRBV5-1
TGCAGCGTTGTGTCGGACAGGCTCCGGGGCGAGCAGTACTTC | CSVVSDRLRGEQYF | few | TRBJ2-7 | TRBD1 | TRBV29-1
TGTGCCAGCAGCCATAGGGGGACTAGCGGGAGTCAGACCCAGTACTTC | CASSHRGTSGSQTQYF | few | TRBJ2-5 | TRBD2 | TRBV7-9
TGTGCCAGCAGTCAGACATTAGGGCCAGGCGTCTATGGCTACACCTTC | CASSQTLGPGVYGYTF | - | TRBJ1-2 | - | TRBV28
TGTGCCTGCAGTTTAATGGAACTAGCGGGAGTTACGGATGAGCAGTTCTTC | CACSLMELAGVTDEQFF | - | TRBJ2-1 | TRBD2 | TRBV12-3/TRBV12-4
TGTGCCACCAGCAGAGACCCGGGGGCCTACGAGCAGTACTTC | CATSRDPGAYEQYF | few | TRBJ2-7 | - | TRBV15